The present entry profiles one T cell receptor beta chain with its context. The V gene's germline CDR1 is SGHTA and CDR2 FQGNSA. This CDR3 has 15 amino acids. Trimming cost V 5 bases and J 4 bases, with 17 bases left between them. This entry comes from a study of blood T cells in healthy people across ages. Sample-barcoded 5' priming and a J-beta primer mix drove a second PCR of about 6 to 12 cycles. TCRdb called the 5' RACE reads again in MiXCR, with one record for every CDR3 protein. The repertoire has 1.5 million or so distinct CDR3 sequences, around 40% of them found once; the top ten carry over 3.5%.

The specimen sequenced was blood. This TCR was recovered from a woman younger than 30 in good health. The chain links TRBV7-2 to TRBJ1-2; D is perhaps TRBD1 (5 bases). CDR3 sequence reads: CASSPRLQERYGYTF. The CDR3 DNA sequence: TGTGCCAGCAGCCCCAGGCTACAGGAGCGCTATGGCTACACCTTC.